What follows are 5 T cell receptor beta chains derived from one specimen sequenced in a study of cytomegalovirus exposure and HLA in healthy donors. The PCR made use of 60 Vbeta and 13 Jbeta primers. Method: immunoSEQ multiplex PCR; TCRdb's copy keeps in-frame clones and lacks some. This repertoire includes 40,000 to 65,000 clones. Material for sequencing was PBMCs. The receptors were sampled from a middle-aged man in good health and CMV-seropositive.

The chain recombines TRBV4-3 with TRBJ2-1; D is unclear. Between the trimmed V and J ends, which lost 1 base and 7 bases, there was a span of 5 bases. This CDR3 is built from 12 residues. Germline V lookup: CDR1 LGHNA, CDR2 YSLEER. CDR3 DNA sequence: TGCGCCAGCAGCCAAGTCCGGAATGAGCAGTTCTTC. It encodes CASSQVRNEQFF.

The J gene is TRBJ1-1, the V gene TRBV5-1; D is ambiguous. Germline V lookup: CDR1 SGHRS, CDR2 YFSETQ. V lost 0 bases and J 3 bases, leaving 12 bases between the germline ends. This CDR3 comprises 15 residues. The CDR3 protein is CASSLVGGKDTEAFF. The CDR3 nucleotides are TGCGCCAGCAGCTTGGTAGGAGGGAAGGACACTGAAGCTTTCTTT.

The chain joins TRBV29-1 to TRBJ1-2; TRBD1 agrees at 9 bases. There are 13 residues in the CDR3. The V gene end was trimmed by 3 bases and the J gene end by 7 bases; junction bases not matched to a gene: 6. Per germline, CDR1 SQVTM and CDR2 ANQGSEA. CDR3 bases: TGCAGCGTTGACGTACAGGGGGCAGGTGGCTACACCTTC. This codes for CSVDVQGAGGYTF.

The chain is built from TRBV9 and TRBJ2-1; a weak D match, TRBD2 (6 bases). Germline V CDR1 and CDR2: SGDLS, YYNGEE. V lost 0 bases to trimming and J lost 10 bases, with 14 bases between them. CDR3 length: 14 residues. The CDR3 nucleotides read TGTGCCAGCAGCGTAGCTTATAGGGGAGGAGAGCAGTTCTTC. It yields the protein CASSVAYRGGEQFF.

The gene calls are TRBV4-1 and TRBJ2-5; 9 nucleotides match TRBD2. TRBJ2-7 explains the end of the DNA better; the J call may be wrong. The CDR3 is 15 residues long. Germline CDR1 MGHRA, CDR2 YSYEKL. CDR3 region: CASSQEVAGDYEQYF. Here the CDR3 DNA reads TGCGCCAGCAGCCAAGAGGTAGCGGGGGACTACGAGCAGTACTTC.